This TCR beta chain comes out of a study of T cell repertoires in cytomegalovirus infection. Via MiXCR, TCRdb re-called the reads, giving one row per CDR3 protein. The table lists around 450,000 distinct CDR3 sequences, under 40% of them singletons. A remark on this clonotype: Its antigen is unidentified. The junction shows a germline mismatch at one end, possibly a read error.

The CDR3 is 14 amino acids. Germline V lookup: CDR1 SSHAT, CDR2 FNYEAQ (reference sequence). Study-level results: Adding up the frequency of public TCR beta families identified people who carried CMV plus the relevant HLA.

This chain joins TRBV7-7 and TRBJ2-1, with 10 bases that match TRBD1. This TCR was sampled from a human donor in good health (CMV status not recorded). Some clones in this sample may be carry-over from other donors' samples. Sequenced sample: PBMCs. CDR3 region: CASSQGQGRSEQFF. The CDR3 DNA follows: TGTGCTAGCAGCCAGGGACAGGGGAGGTCTGAGCAGTTCTTC.